One sample yielded the 18 T cell receptor beta chains listed below, sequenced in a study of blood T cell repertoires in COVID-19. Produced via immunoSEQ multiplex PCR; TCRdb's table is partial and in-frame only. The table includes about 300,000 clones, under 90% detected once. The material sequenced was PBMCs or T cells enriched from blood (not recorded which). These receptors originate from a man aged 25-45 years who had recovered from COVID-19.

The chain is built from TRBV9 and TRBJ2-3; 9 bases align to TRBD2. This CDR3 region has 17 residues. Trimming removed 0 bases from V and 2 bases from J; junction bases left unmatched: 7. Germline-derived CDR1 and CDR2 are SGDLS and YYNGEE. CDR3 residues: CASSVDPAGGATDTQYF. Written as DNA, the CDR3 is TGTGCCAGCAGCGTAGACCCAGCGGGGGGCGCCACAGATACGCAGTATTTT.

The chain is built from TRBV7-9 and TRBJ2-7; D is ambiguous. Germline assignment: CDR1 SEHNR and CDR2 FQNEAQ (reference sequence). CDR3 length: 11 residues. V was pared by 2 bases and J by 4 bases, with 3 bases between. The CDR3 region has the DNA TGTGCCAGCAGCTTACAATACGAGCAGTACTTC. It encodes CASSLQYEQYF.

This chain uses TRBV19 with TRBJ1-2; D perhaps matches TRBD1 (6 bases). CDR3 length: 18 residues. Looked up from germline, CDR1 is LNHDA and CDR2 is SQIVND (reference sequence). The V gene lost 7 bases and the J gene lost 4 bases, with 28 bases spanning the gap. DNA for the CDR3: TGTGCCAGTAAGGGCAACAGGGTGTTGGAAGGGGAGCTCTATGGCTACACCTTC. Its protein product is CASKGNRVLEGELYGYTF.

This clone came up a few times. The rearrangement uses TRBV19 and TRBJ2-1; tentative D call: TRBD1 (6 bases). Germline-derived CDR1 and CDR2 are LNHDA and SQIVND (reference sequence). Trimming pared 5 bases from V and 2 bases from J, leaving 13 bases between. The CDR3 runs to 15 residues. The CDR3 region is CASSPETGTYNEQFF. The CDR3 DNA follows: TGTGCCAGTAGTCCGGAGACAGGTACCTACAATGAGCAGTTCTTC.

This chain links TRBV18 with TRBJ2-7; tentatively, D is TRBD1 (6 bases). Germline-derived CDR1 and CDR2 are KGHSH and LQKENI. CDR3 length: 12 residues. V lost 5 bases, J lost 12 bases, and 17 bases lay in between. CDR3 sequence (DNA): TGTGCCAGCTCAGACGGACAGCAGAGTCTGTACTTC. It translates to CASSDGQQSLYF.

The chain employs TRBV7-2 and TRBJ1-3; 8 bases are shared with TRBD1. The length of the CDR3 is 15 residues. CDR1 SGHTA and CDR2 FQGNSA come from the germline V gene. V shed 4 bases, J shed 5 bases, and the junction held 7 bases outside the gene matches. This CDR3 reads CASSSGDRWRNTIYF. The DNA for the CDR3 is TGTGCCAGCAGCTCAGGGGACAGGTGGCGAAACACCATATATTTT.

This chain connects TRBV30 to TRBJ2-3; 9 nucleotides agree with TRBD2. The length of the CDR3 is 16 residues. Germline lookup yields CDR1 GTSNPN and CDR2 SVGIG (reference sequence). Unmatched junction bases numbered 8, after V lost 0 bases and J lost 4 bases. In DNA, the CDR3 is TGTGCCTGGAGTGTACCGGCTAGCGGGACCCCAGATACGCAGTATTTT. It translates to CAWSVPASGTPDTQYF.

The rearrangement uses TRBV21-1 and TRBJ2-2; the listed D gene, TRBD1, was not tested against the DNA. TRBV21-1 is an annotated pseudogene. This CDR3 has 16 amino acids. The CDR3 reads CASSADRGPNTGELFF. CDR3 DNA: TGTGCCAGCAGCGCCGACAGGGGGCCGAACACCGGGGAGCTGTTTTTT.

This clone was seen only a few times. The chain has TRBV14 and TRBJ2-1; TRBD2 matches 8 bases. CDR1 is SGHDN and CDR2 is FVKESK in the germline V gene. The CDR3 consists of 14 residues. J gave up 9 bases and V 2 bases, and 6 bases lay outside the gene matches. For the CDR3, the DNA is TGTGCCAGCAGCCAAATGATCCGGGGGGGTGAGCAGTTCTTC. Residues: CASSQMIRGGEQFF.

The chain is built from TRBV11-2 and TRBJ1-1; TRBD1 agrees at 11 bases. Germline V CDR1 and CDR2: SGHAT, FQNNGV. The CDR3 spans 15 residues. Trimming removed 4 bases from V and 6 bases from J; junction bases left unmatched: 7. Here the CDR3 DNA reads TGTGCCAGCAGCTCGGACAGGGGGCTCCCCTCTGAAGCTTTCTTT. Protein sequence: CASSSDRGLPSEAFF.

The CDR3 DNA reads TGTGCCAGCAGTGAAGGAAACAGCGGCTACACCTTC. The encoded protein is CASSEGNSGYTF. This sequence joins TRBV2 and TRBJ1-2; D is uncertain. Trimming removed 1 base at V and 8 bases at J, with 8 bases between. In germline, CDR1 is SNHLY, CDR2 FYNNEI. This CDR3 comprises 12 residues.

This chain joins TRBV27 and TRBJ1-4; 8 positions agree with TRBD1. CDR3 length equals 14 residues. From germline, CDR1 is MNHEY and CDR2 SMNVEV (reference sequence). J gave up 7 bases and V 4 bases, and 5 bases lay outside the gene matches. The CDR3 DNA follows: TGTGCCAGCAGTTCCTACAGGGGGGCTGAAAAACTGTTTTTT. Protein: CASSSYRGAEKLFF.

The CDR3 loop reads CASSETGGASYYGYTF. CDR3 bases: TGTGCCAGCAGTGAAACAGGGGGCGCTTCCTACTATGGCTACACCTTC. The genes are TRBV6-1 and TRBJ1-2, with 9 nucleotides matching TRBD1. Trimming took 2 bases from V and 3 from J; bases not matched to a gene: 7. Germline V gene data show CDR1 as MNHNS and CDR2 as SASEGT. This CDR3 spans 16 amino acids.

This chain connects TRBV18 to TRBJ2-3; 7 bases match TRBD2. The CDR3 runs to 16 residues. Looked up from germline, CDR1 is KGHSH and CDR2 is LQKENI. Germline trimming cut 3 bases from V and 2 bases from J; bases unmatched to any gene: 8. DNA of the CDR3: TGTGCCAGCTCACCCCGTCAAGCGGGAAACACAGATACGCAGTATTTT. Translated, it gives CASSPRQAGNTDTQYF.

The CDR3 reads CASSFTQGLSGNTIYF. In DNA, the CDR3 is TGTGCCAGCAGCTTCACACAGGGGTTATCTGGAAACACCATATATTTT. The chain carries TRBV7-9 and TRBJ1-3; the match to TRBD1 covers 7 bases. This CDR3 comprises 16 residues. CDR1 is SEHNR and CDR2 is FQNEAQ in the germline V gene (reference sequence). V lost 3 bases to trimming and J lost 1 base; unmatched junction nucleotides: 6.

V gene TRBV14 combines with J gene TRBJ2-6; 12 bases match TRBD1. The CDR3 covers 22 residues. CDR1 is SGHDN and CDR2 is FVKESK in the germline V gene. The junction had 17 bases not matched to a gene; V was cut back by 5 bases and J by 0 bases. CDR3 sequence: CASSSRPGQGATVSSGANVLTF. The CDR3 DNA reads TGTGCCAGCAGCAGCAGACCGGGACAGGGGGCGACTGTAAGCTCTGGGGCCAACGTCCTGACTTTC.

The rearrangement links TRBV3-1 (or the pseudogene TRBV3-2) to TRBJ1-1; a possible D gene is TRBD1 (5 bases). Germline-derived CDR1 and CDR2 are LGHDT and YNNKEL (reference sequence). V lost 4 bases to trimming and J lost 0 bases, with 15 bases between them. This CDR3 has 16 amino acids. CDR3 sequence reads: CASSRPPGGVNTEAFF. The DNA of the CDR3 is TGTGCCAGCAGCCGACCGCCCGGGGGGGTGAACACTGAAGCTTTCTTT.

This clone was recorded only once. The chain recombines TRBV19 with TRBJ2-1; 12 nucleotides agree with TRBD2. This CDR3 comprises 15 residues. V trimming: 7 bases; J trimming: 4 bases; junction bases outside the gene matches: 5. Per germline, CDR1 LNHDA and CDR2 SQIVND (reference sequence). CDR3 loop: CASTPGTSGYNEQFF. CDR3 bases: TGTGCCAGTACTCCCGGGACTAGCGGGTACAATGAGCAGTTCTTC.